This TCR beta chain was captured in a study of cytomegalovirus exposure and HLA in healthy donors. The PCR was carried out with 60 Vbeta primers and 13 Jbeta primers. Profiling relied on immunoSEQ multiplex PCR, and the TCRdb table lists in-frame clones only, not all of them. In the table there are approximately 58,000 clones, around 83% of which are singletons. Healthy bone marrow donors made up the donors. This clone showed up just a few times. The antigen is not known. Germline V gene data show CDR1 as SNHLY and CDR2 as FYNNEI. The germline V and J ends were trimmed by 3 bases and 8 bases, with 13 bases remaining between them. The CDR3 runs to 14 residues. Study observations and caveats: Later genetic work tied a missense DCLRE1C variant to beta-chain V and J trimming. Reports showed the classifier diagnosing cytomegalovirus status with high specificity and sensitivity. Accurate HLA-A and HLA-B prediction from TCR beta sequences was reported for most subjects.

J is TRBJ1-4 and V is TRBV2; tentative D call: TRBD1 (5 bases). The receptor's source is a man aged 25-40 years in good health and CMV-seronegative. Sample: PBMCs. The CDR3 coding sequence is TGTGCCAGCAGTGAGATAGGTGGGGGGGAAAAACTGTTTTTT. Translation: CASSEIGGGEKLFF. Full variable domain (remainder filled in from reference TRBV2 and TRBJ1-4): EPEVTQTPSHQVTQMGQEVILRCVPISNHLYFYWYRQILGQKVEFLVSFYNNEISEKSEIFDDQFSVERPDGSNFTLKIRSTKLEDSAMYFCASSEIGGGEKLFFGSGTQLSVL.